This T cell receptor (beta chain) came from a study of blood T cell repertoires in COVID-19. Across the study: The origin of the acute and convalescent COVID-19 samples was the United States, Italy and Spain. PBMCs, B-cell-depleted T cells, or T cells provided the cDNA or gDNA that made up the material.

In the authors' workflow: Reference gene primer amplification yielded estimated nucleated cell counts. Generated by immunoSEQ multiplex PCR, the TCRdb table keeps only in-frame clones and is missing some. V, J and clone size are those of that table, while D and trimming were read from the DNA. The repertoire consists of 150,000 to 200,000 clones, with nearly 85% occurring once and the leading ten covering 5.2%. This clone was counted a single time. The sample comprised peripheral blood. This clonotype was obtained from a woman aged 25 to 39 with acute or convalescent COVID-19.

The CDR3 DNA sequence: TGTGCCAGCGAGTCGGGGAACACCGGGGAGCTGTTTTTT. It codes for CASESGNTGELFF. The V gene is TRBV6-5, the J gene TRBJ2-2; D unresolved. Germline CDR1 and CDR2: MNHEY and SVGAGI. Trimming took off 8 bases at V and 1 base at J, with 8 bases between the two ends. The CDR3 extends over 13 amino acids.